The source of this T cell receptor (beta chain) is a study of shared clonotypes between healthy human individuals. This table comes from immunoSEQ multiplex PCR, and its TCRdb copy is limited to in-frame clones, with some not included. The table has 450,000 to 500,000 clones, less than 80% seen once. All donors qualified as healthy HIV-negative adults and had experienced no recent acute infections or vaccinations. The origin of this receptor is a woman aged 40 to 50 in good health. Some clones in this sample may be carry-over from other donors' samples. The sample was PBMCs.

The CDR3 region has the DNA TGTGCCAGCAGATCCTATTTCGGGGACACTGAAGCTTTCTTT. This translates into CASRSYFGDTEAFF. The J gene is TRBJ1-1, the V gene TRBV7-8; D is undetermined. Germline CDR1 SGHVS, CDR2 FQNEAQ. Deletions cut 6 bases from V and 3 bases from J, with 14 bases between. The CDR3 covers 14 residues.